Below are 22 T cell receptor beta chains sequenced from a single sample in a study of T cells in Graves' hyperthyroidism and ophthalmopathy. TCR beta CDR3 sequences were amplified from RNA transcripts. When the TCR CDR3 underwent first-round RT-PCR, the HTBI primer set was used. MiXCR, run by TCRdb on the multiplex PCR reads, gives a single entry per CDR3 protein. The sample holds roughly 420,000 distinct CDR3 sequences; around 16% are singletons and the top ten take roughly 7.4%. Input material: blood. These receptors all come from a woman aged 18-29 years with Graves' hyperthyroidism.

The rearrangement links TRBV20-1 to TRBJ1-2, with D possibly matching TRBD1 (5 bases). The CDR3 covers 15 residues. Deletions cut 3 bases from V and 7 bases from J, with 21 bases between. In germline, CDR1 is DFQATT, CDR2 SNEGSKA (reference sequence). CDR3 amino acids: CSASSTEDSQGGYTF. As DNA, the CDR3 is TGCAGTGCTAGTTCGACGGAGGATTCGCAGGGTGGCTACACCTTC.

This clonotype was counted ten times or more. The chain carries TRBV12-3 or TRBV12-4 and TRBJ2-5, with D perhaps being TRBD1 or TRBD2 (5 bases each). Between the trimmed V and J ends, which lost 6 bases and 2 bases, there was a span of 13 bases. This CDR3 is built from 14 residues. CDR3 sequence (DNA): TGTGCCAGCAGCAGGGACCGACAACAAGAGACCCAGTACTTC. Translated, it gives CASSRDRQQETQYF.

Many counts were recorded for this clonotype. The V gene is TRBV20-1, the J gene TRBJ2-5; 10 bases fit TRBD2. Trimming removed 0 bases from V and 9 bases from J; junction bases left unmatched: 7. The CDR3 is 14 residues long. The germline gives CDR1 DFQATT, CDR2 SNEGSKA (reference sequence). The CDR3 nucleotides are TGCAGTGCTAGAGATCCGGGACTAGCGTGGGCCCAGTACTTC. The encoded protein is CSARDPGLAWAQYF.

V is TRBV7-9 and J is TRBJ1-3; 8 nucleotides line up with TRBD1. The CDR3 length is 16 residues. Germline CDR1 SEHNR, CDR2 FQNEAQ (reference sequence). V was pared by 3 bases and J by 0 bases, with 4 bases of the junction left unmatched. The CDR3, as DNA: TGTGCCAGCAGCTTCCAGGACAGGGACTCTGGAAACACCATATATTTT. This codes for CASSFQDRDSGNTIYF. The full variable domain, rest sourced from reference TRBV7-9 and TRBJ1-3, is DTGVSQNPRHKITKRGQNVTFRCDPISEHNRLYWYRQTLGQGPEFLTYFQNEAQLEKSRLLSDRFSAERPKGSFSTLEIQRTEQGDSAMYLCASSFQDRDSGNTIYFGEGSWLTVV.

The chain uses TRBV20-1 and TRBJ2-2; possibly TRBD1 for D (6 bases). Germline V gene data show CDR1 as DFQATT and CDR2 as SNEGSKA (reference sequence). Trimming pared 7 bases from V and 3 bases from J, leaving 15 bases between. The CDR3 is 14 amino acids. The CDR3 bases are TGCAGTGTCCCCCTCCAGGGGTACACCGGGGAGCTGTTTTTT. Its translation: CSVPLQGYTGELFF.

There are a few counts of this clonotype. The rearrangement links TRBV19 to TRBJ1-5; no reliable D call. Germline loops: CDR1 LNHDA, CDR2 SQIVND (reference sequence). Trimming took 5 bases from V and 2 from J, leaving 19 bases between them. This CDR3 spans 17 amino acids. CDR3: CASSGRRVSPGNQPQHF. The CDR3 region has the DNA TGTGCCAGTAGTGGACGCCGGGTCTCCCCCGGCAATCAGCCCCAGCATTTT.

The CDR3 DNA is TGTGCTTTAAGAAGGGAGGCTGGCTTCGAGCAGTACTTC. This translates into CALRREAGFEQYF. J is TRBJ2-7 and V is TRBV19, with a weak D call TRBD2 (6 bases). The CDR3 length is 13 residues. Germline CDR1 is LNHDA and CDR2 is SQIVND (reference sequence).

V and J are TRBV6-1 and TRBJ1-2, with TRBD1 matching 9 bases. Germline-derived CDR1 and CDR2 are MNHNS and SASEGT. J was trimmed by 8 bases and V by 3 bases; bases with no gene match: 16. This CDR3 has 17 amino acids. DNA for the CDR3: TGTGCCAGCAGTGATTCCCGGGACAGGGCAATTGGAAAAGGCTACACCTTC. It is translated as CASSDSRDRAIGKGYTF.

This clonotype was counted at least ten times. The chain employs TRBV5-1 and TRBJ2-5, with 8 nucleotides matching TRBD2. With 0 bases clipped from V and 2 bases from J, the junction kept 3 bases outside the gene matches. CDR3 length: 15 amino acids. CDR1 SGHRS and CDR2 YFSETQ come from the germline V gene. The CDR3 loop is CASSLVTSGQETQYF. CDR3 nucleotides: TGCGCCAGCAGCTTGGTTACTAGCGGACAAGAGACCCAGTACTTC.

This clonotype came up many times. The genes are TRBV7-9 and TRBJ2-7; 9 bases fit TRBD2. This CDR3 comprises 15 residues. Germline loops: CDR1 SEHNR, CDR2 FQNEAQ (reference sequence). V shed 5 bases and J 3 bases; nucleotides not matched to a gene: 8. The CDR3: CASSLLAGVNYEQYF. CDR3 coding DNA: TGTGCCAGCAGCCTACTAGCGGGTGTAAACTACGAGCAGTACTTC.

This sequence joins TRBV2 and TRBJ2-1; 14 bases are a match to TRBD2. The CDR3 covers 18 residues. Germline V gene lookup returns CDR1 SNHLY and CDR2 FYNNEI. With 6 bases clipped from V and 7 bases from J, the junction kept 14 bases outside the gene matches. CDR3 in DNA: TGTGCCAGCAGGAGACTAGCGGGGGGGCTGGGTAATCGAAATGAGCAGTTCTTC. Translating gives CASRRLAGGLGNRNEQFF. Supplemented by reference TRBV2 and TRBJ2-1, the full variable domain reads EPEVTQTPSHQVTQMGQEVILRCVPISNHLYFYWYRQILGQKVEFLVSFYNNEISEKSEIFDDQFSVERPDGSNFTLKIRSTKLEDSAMYFCASRRLAGGLGNRNEQFFGPGTRLTVL.

The rearrangement uses TRBV24-1 and TRBJ2-5; 7 bases align to TRBD2. The ends lost 1 base at V and 1 base at J; junction bases unmatched: 8. Germline values: CDR1 KGHDR, CDR2 SFDVKD. The CDR3 has 17 amino acids. DNA of the CDR3: TGTGCCACCAGTGATTTCGGGGAGGGAGGTCGCCAAGAGACCCAGTACTTC. This encodes CATSDFGEGGRQETQYF.

This clonotype was observed at least ten times. The chain recombines TRBV2 with TRBJ1-2; TRBD1 aligns across 8 bases. Germline trimming cut 6 bases from V and 4 bases from J; bases unmatched to any gene: 4. Germline assignment: CDR1 SNHLY and CDR2 FYNNEI. The CDR3 length is 13 residues. The CDR3 loop reads CASRAQGGYGYTF. CDR3 nucleotides: TGTGCCAGCAGAGCACAGGGGGGCTATGGCTACACCTTC.

This clonotype was counted many times. V and J are TRBV20-1 and TRBJ1-1; D might be TRBD1 (5 bases). CDR1 is DFQATT and CDR2 is SNEGSKA in the germline V gene (reference sequence). V lost 6 bases, J lost 3 bases, and 20 bases lay in between. The CDR3 covers 15 residues. The CDR3 spells CSAGGDSVRDTEAFF. CDR3 nucleotides: TGCAGTGCCGGAGGGGATAGCGTTAGGGACACTGAAGCTTTCTTT.

This clonotype appeared many times. The chain has TRBV10-3 and TRBJ1-3; D gene ambiguous. The CDR3 runs to 15 residues. CDR1 is ENHRY, CDR2 SYGVKD, per germline. Trimming pared 2 bases from V and 2 bases from J, leaving 10 bases between. CDR3 sequence reads: CAISEAARAGNTIYF. Written as DNA, the CDR3 is TGTGCCATCAGTGAGGCGGCTAGGGCTGGAAACACCATATATTTT.

In its sample, this clonotype was seen a few times. The chain joins TRBV4-1 to TRBJ2-2; tentatively, D is TRBD2 (6 bases). Germline lookup yields CDR1 MGHRA and CDR2 YSYEKL. Trimming pared 0 bases from V and 0 bases from J, leaving 8 bases between. This CDR3 spans 16 amino acids. The CDR3 here is CASSQDPGANTGELFF. In DNA form, the CDR3 reads TGCGCCAGCAGCCAAGATCCGGGAGCGAACACCGGGGAGCTGTTTTTT.

Only a few counts were recorded for this clonotype. The chain carries TRBV5-5 and TRBJ1-3; D remains unclear. The CDR3 has 14 amino acids. Germline CDR1 is SGHKS and CDR2 is YYEKEE (reference sequence). Trimming left V 1 base short and J 1 base short, with 6 bases between. This CDR3 is CASSLTVSGNTIYF. The DNA for the CDR3 is TGTGCCAGCAGCTTGACTGTTTCTGGAAACACCATATATTTT.

Notes on this clonotype: With a much larger clone just one base away, this may be a read error. The chain employs TRBV10-3 and TRBJ2-1, with D uncertain. The CDR3 has 13 amino acids. Per the germline V gene, CDR1 is ENHRY and CDR2 is SYGVKD. Trimming cost V 6 bases and J 13 bases, with 19 bases left between them. This CDR3 is CAIRRRPVETQFF. CDR3 DNA sequence: TGTGCCATCAGGCGGCGCCCCGTAGAGACCCAGTTCTTC.

This clonotype was seen at least ten times. The chain carries TRBV7-8 and TRBJ1-2, with D maybe TRBD1 (5 bases). Germline loops: CDR1 SGHVS, CDR2 FQNEAQ. The CDR3 loop spans 18 amino acids. V lost 0 bases to trimming and J lost 0 bases, with 17 bases between them. DNA of the CDR3: TGTGCCAGCAGCTTAGCAGGAGGTAACAGGCCTACTAACTATGGCTACACCTTC. Translated, it gives CASSLAGGNRPTNYGYTF.

This clonotype was recorded many times. The chain has TRBV6-1 and TRBJ1-5; 8 bases are a match to TRBD1. Germline assignment: CDR1 MNHNS and CDR2 SASEGT. The length of the CDR3 is 16 residues. Trimming at V came to 10 bases and at J to 0 bases, leaving 11 bases not matched to a gene. The CDR3 sequence is CATNLDRANSNQPQHF. DNA for the CDR3: TGTGCCACCAACTTGGACAGGGCCAATAGCAATCAGCCCCAGCATTTT.

This clonotype was seen many times. CDR3 residues: CAWSVRQGARGYTF. The CDR3 DNA is TGTGCCTGGAGTGTACGACAGGGGGCGCGTGGCTACACCTTC. The V call is TRBV30, the J call TRBJ1-2, with 10 bases matching TRBD1. After removal of 0 bases from V and 7 bases from J, the junction contained 5 bases not matched to a gene. The CDR3 runs 14 residues. Germline V lookup: CDR1 GTSNPN, CDR2 SVGIG (reference sequence).

The table lists this clonotype with many counts. The chain has TRBV24-1 and TRBJ2-3, with no clear D. The CDR3 spans 16 residues. V lost 0 bases to trimming and J lost 0 bases, with 9 bases between them. Germline V gene data show CDR1 as KGHDR and CDR2 as SFDVKD. CDR3 sequence: CATSDLSQDSTDTQYF. CDR3 sequence (DNA): TGTGCCACCAGTGATTTGTCACAAGACAGCACAGATACGCAGTATTTT.